The T cell receptor beta chain under discussion was sequenced for a study of OX40 agonist ivuxolimab in advanced cancers. Overall study context: Intravenous ivuxolimab was administered to patients every 2 weeks at 0.01 to 10 mg/kg. General study results and limits: There were, on average, more expanded clones in CD8+ T cells than in CD4+.

Autoimmune disease history or systemic immunosuppression was exclusionary. The investigators sampled blood at baseline, at cycle 4 day 1, and at cycle 7 day 1. Sequencing used immunoSEQ multiplex PCR; TCRdb keeps in-frame clones, though not all of them. The sample has tens of thousands of clones; 85% to 90% are singletons. With respect to this clone: Antigen: not known.

V was clipped by 5 bases and J by 1 base, with 10 bases between them. The CDR3 has 14 residues. Germline V gene lookup returns CDR1 SGHNT and CDR2 YENEEA. The receptor's source is an adult with an advanced solid tumor such as melanoma, head and neck, liver or kidney cancer. Material: CD4+ or CD8+ T cells sorted from blood, obtained in a trial of the OX40 agonist ivuxolimab. This chain uses TRBV11-3 with TRBJ2-3; D remains unclear. The DNA for the CDR3 is TGTGCCAGCAGCCTCGTTGGCGGCACAGATACGCAGTATTTT. Protein sequence: CASSLVGGTDTQYF.